The following is a T cell receptor beta chain sequence with its context. TCRdb keeps only in-frame clones here, not all; method: immunoSEQ multiplex PCR. The sample carries around 150,000 clones, around 80% recorded once. This entry is derived from a study of blood T cell repertoires in COVID-19. Study overall: The samples span acute and convalescent COVID-19 from the United States, Italy and Spain.

J lost 6 bases, V lost 5 bases, and 7 bases had no gene match. From germline, CDR1 is LNHDA and CDR2 SQIVND (reference sequence). There are 13 residues in the CDR3. This clonotype originated in a man between 65 and 79 years old who had been exposed to COVID-19. The sequenced material came from PBMCs or T cells enriched from blood (not recorded which). The J gene is TRBJ2-7, the V gene TRBV19; 7 nucleotides line up with TRBD1. CDR3 residues: CASSGQGVSEQYF. DNA for the CDR3: TGTGCCAGTAGTGGGCAGGGGGTCAGCGAGCAGTACTTC. The variable domain in full, completed from reference TRBV19 and TRBJ2-7, reads DGGITQSPKYLFRKEGQNVTLSCEQNLNHDAMYWYRQDPGQGLRLIYYSQIVNDFQKGDIAEGYSVSREKKESFPLTVTSAQKNPTAFYLCASSGQGVSEQYFGPGTRLTVT.